Below are 9 T cell receptor beta chains sequenced from a single sample in a study of cytomegalovirus exposure and HLA in healthy donors (dated by TCRdb to 2016 to 2017). Library preparation employed the immunoSEQ multiplex PCR assay. The multiplex PCR relied on a mix of 60 forward primers for TCR Vbeta segments and 13 reverse primers for TCR Jbeta segments. TCRdb took this table from immuneACCESS and kept in-frame rearrangements with V and J called. Such tables lack part of the clones; where checked against another copy, unresolved V genes explain under half of the gap, and the rest is unexplained. The sample table records approximately 50,000 clones. The ten largest clones add up to roughly 6.1% of the sample. What was sequenced was PBMCs. The receptors shown here come from a male donor in good health and CMV-seropositive.

The chain combines TRBV5-4 with TRBJ2-5, with D unresolved. CDR3 length: 12 residues. Trimming cost V 4 bases and J 4 bases, with 8 bases left between them. CDR1 is SGHNT and CDR2 is YYREEE in the germline V gene (reference sequence). This chain's CDR3 is CASSPAAETQYF. CDR3 in DNA: TGTGCCAGCAGCCCGGCGGCAGAGACCCAGTACTTC.

The J gene is TRBJ2-7, the V gene TRBV7-3, with D perhaps matching TRBD2 (6 bases). Deletions cut 5 bases from V and 3 bases from J, with 11 bases between. Germline CDR1 reads SGHTA; CDR2 reads FQGTGA. This CDR3 contains 13 residues. The DNA for the CDR3 is TGTGCCAGCAGCCCGACAGCGGGCTACGAGCAGTACTTC. It specifies CASSPTAGYEQYF.

The chain joins TRBV5-4 to TRBJ2-5, with 9 bases fitting TRBD2. Germline lookup yields CDR1 SGHNT and CDR2 YYREEE (reference sequence). V gave up 1 base and J gave up 5 bases; unmatched junction bases: 9. CDR3 length: 16 amino acids. CDR3 nucleotides: TGTGCCAGCAGCTTGTTCGGCGGGGGGGTTGGGGAGACCCAGTACTTC. Protein: CASSLFGGGVGETQYF.

The genes are TRBV5-1 and TRBJ1-4; D unclear. This CDR3 is built from 15 residues. Germline CDR1 and CDR2: SGHRS and YFSETQ. V lost 0 bases and J lost 8, with 14 bases in between. CDR3 loop: CASSLAGVGGEKLFF. In nucleotides, the CDR3 is TGCGCCAGCAGCTTGGCCGGGGTGGGAGGCGAAAAACTGTTTTTT. The complete variable domain, with remaining parts taken from reference TRBV5-1 and TRBJ1-4, reads KAGVTQTPRYLIKTRGQQVTLSCSPISGHRSVSWYQQTPGQGLQFLFEYFSETQRNKGNFPGRFSGRQFSNSRSEMNVSTLELGDSALYLCASSLAGVGGEKLFFGSGTQLSVL.

The chain employs TRBV7-9 and TRBJ2-5, with a weak D call TRBD1 (6 bases). The end of the DNA is better explained by TRBJ2-7, so the J call may be wrong. The germline V gene encodes CDR1 SEHNR and CDR2 FQNEAQ (reference sequence). This CDR3 contains 16 residues. CDR3: CASSSNSGTRTYEQYF. The CDR3 region has the DNA TGTGCCAGCAGCTCCAATTCCGGGACACGAACCTACGAGCAGTACTTC.

The V and J genes are TRBV5-5 and TRBJ1-2, with D possibly matching TRBD1 (5 bases). From germline, CDR1 is SGHKS and CDR2 YYEKEE (reference sequence). V was pared by 2 bases and J by 0 bases, with 23 bases between. This CDR3 comprises 19 residues. CDR3: CASSFEGRRVDLANYGYTF. The CDR3 nucleotides read TGTGCCAGCAGCTTTGAAGGGCGCAGGGTAGACCTAGCTAACTATGGCTACACCTTC.

The gene calls are TRBV7-8 and TRBJ1-6; possible D gene TRBD1, 5 bases. The germline V gene has CDR1 SGHVS and CDR2 FQNEAQ. V lost 5 bases and J 7 bases, leaving 15 bases between the germline ends. The CDR3 contains 15 residues. The CDR3 loop is CASSARAGGNSPLHF. Here the CDR3 DNA reads TGTGCCAGCAGCGCCAGGGCCGGGGGGAATTCACCCCTCCACTTT.

The chain recombines TRBV14 with TRBJ2-1; the match to TRBD1 covers 11 bases. The CDR3 spans 17 residues. V shed 1 base, J shed 7 bases, and the junction held 9 bases outside the gene matches. Per the germline V gene, CDR1 is SGHDN and CDR2 is FVKESK. The CDR3 here is CASSQAPWDRGWNEQFF. The CDR3 nucleotides read TGTGCCAGCAGCCAAGCCCCCTGGGACAGGGGGTGGAATGAGCAGTTCTTC.

The J gene is TRBJ1-6, the V gene TRBV5-1; D not certain. The CDR3 runs to 16 residues. Trimming removed 4 bases from V and 7 bases from J, with 18 bases in between. Per germline, CDR1 SGHRS and CDR2 YFSETQ. CDR3 sequence (DNA): TGCGCCAGCAGCCCACTCGGGTCTCCGGAGAATTCACCCCTCCACTTT. This encodes CASSPLGSPENSPLHF.